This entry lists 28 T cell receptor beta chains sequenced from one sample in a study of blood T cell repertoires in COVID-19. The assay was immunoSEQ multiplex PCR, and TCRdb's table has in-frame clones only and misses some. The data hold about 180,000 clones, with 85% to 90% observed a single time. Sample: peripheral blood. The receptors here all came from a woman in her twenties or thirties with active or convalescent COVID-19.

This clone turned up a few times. CDR3 loop: CASNWDSSYEQYF. The CDR3 nucleotides read TGTGCCAGCAACTGGGACTCATCTTACGAGCAGTACTTC. The chain employs TRBV6-5 and TRBJ2-7; possibly TRBD2 for D (6 bases). In germline, CDR1 is MNHEY, CDR2 SVGAGI. CDR3 length: 13 amino acids. V gave up 7 bases and J gave up 4 bases, with 14 bases separating them.

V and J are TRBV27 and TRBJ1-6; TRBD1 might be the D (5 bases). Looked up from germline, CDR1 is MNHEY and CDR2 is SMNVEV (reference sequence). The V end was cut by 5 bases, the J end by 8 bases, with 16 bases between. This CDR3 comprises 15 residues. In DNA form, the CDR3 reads TGTGCCAGCAGTCCCACCAGGGTAATTGATTCACCCCTCCACTTT. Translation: CASSPTRVIDSPLHF.

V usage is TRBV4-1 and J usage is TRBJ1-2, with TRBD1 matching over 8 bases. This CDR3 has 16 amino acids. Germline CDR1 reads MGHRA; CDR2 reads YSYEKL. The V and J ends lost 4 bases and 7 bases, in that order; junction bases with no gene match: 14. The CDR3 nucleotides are TGCGCCAGCAGCCCGCTGACAGGGGCCGCCCCCGCTGGCTACACCTTC. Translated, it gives CASSPLTGAAPAGYTF.

DNA of the CDR3: TGCGCCAGCAGCTTGAGGCCTAGCGGGGACAATGAGCAGTTCTTC. This sequence encodes CASSLRPSGDNEQFF. V usage is TRBV5-1 and J usage is TRBJ2-1, with 9 bases identical to TRBD2. The germline V gene encodes CDR1 SGHRS and CDR2 YFSETQ. V lost 1 base to trimming and J lost 5 bases; unmatched junction nucleotides: 4. This CDR3 is built from 15 residues. The whole variable domain, filled in from reference TRBV5-1 and TRBJ2-1, reads KAGVTQTPRYLIKTRGQQVTLSCSPISGHRSVSWYQQTPGQGLQFLFEYFSETQRNKGNFPGRFSGRQFSNSRSEMNVSTLELGDSALYLCASSLRPSGDNEQFFGPGTRLTVL.

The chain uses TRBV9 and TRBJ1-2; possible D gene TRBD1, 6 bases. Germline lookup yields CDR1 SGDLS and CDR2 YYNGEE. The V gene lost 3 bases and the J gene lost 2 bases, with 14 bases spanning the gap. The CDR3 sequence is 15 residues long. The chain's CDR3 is CASSAAQGVNYGYTF. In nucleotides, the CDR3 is TGTGCCAGCAGCGCCGCACAGGGTGTAAACTATGGCTACACCTTC.

CDR3 sequence: CASSYRTENTEAFF. CDR3 bases: TGTGCCAGCAGCTACCGGACAGAGAACACTGAAGCTTTCTTT. The chain couples TRBV13 to TRBJ1-1; the D gene is possibly TRBD1 (6 bases). With 4 bases removed from V and 1 base from J, the gap between germline ends came to 10 bases. From germline, CDR1 is PRHDT and CDR2 FYEKMQ (reference sequence). The CDR3 length is 14 residues.

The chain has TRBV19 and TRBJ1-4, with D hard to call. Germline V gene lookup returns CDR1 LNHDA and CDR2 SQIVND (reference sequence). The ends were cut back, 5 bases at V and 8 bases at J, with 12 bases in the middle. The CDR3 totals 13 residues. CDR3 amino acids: CASSPTRREKLFF. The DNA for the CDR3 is TGTGCCAGTAGTCCGACGAGGCGGGAAAAACTGTTTTTT.

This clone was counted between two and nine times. CDR3 DNA: TGTGCCAGCAGCTGGGGGGGGCGCATGAACACTGAAGCTTTCTTT. This codes for CASSWGGRMNTEAFF. The chain couples TRBV28 to TRBJ1-1; D is possibly TRBD1 (6 bases). Germline CDR1 and CDR2: MDHEN and SYDVKM. This CDR3 has 15 amino acids. Trimming left V 6 bases short and J 0 bases short, with 14 bases between.

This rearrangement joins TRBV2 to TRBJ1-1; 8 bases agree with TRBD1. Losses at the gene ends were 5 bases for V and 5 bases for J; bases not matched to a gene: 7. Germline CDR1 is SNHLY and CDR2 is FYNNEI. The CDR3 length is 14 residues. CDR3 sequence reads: CASSRQGKVTEAFF. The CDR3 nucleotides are TGTGCCAGCAGTCGACAGGGGAAGGTGACTGAAGCTTTCTTT.

CDR3 nucleotide sequence: TGCGCCAGCAGCTTGGCGAGCGGGAGCCGGGAGACCCAGTACTTC. It specifies CASSLASGSRETQYF. This chain links TRBV5-1 with TRBJ2-5; 8 bases fit TRBD2. Unmatched junction bases numbered 6, after V lost 0 bases and J lost 5 bases. Looked up from germline, CDR1 is SGHRS and CDR2 is YFSETQ. The CDR3 is made up of 15 amino acids.

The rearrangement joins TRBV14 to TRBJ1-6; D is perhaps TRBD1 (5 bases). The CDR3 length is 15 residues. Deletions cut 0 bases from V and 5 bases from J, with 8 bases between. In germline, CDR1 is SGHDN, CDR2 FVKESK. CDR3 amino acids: CASSQDWGDNSPLHF. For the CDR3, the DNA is TGTGCCAGCAGCCAAGATTGGGGGGATAATTCACCCCTCCACTTT.

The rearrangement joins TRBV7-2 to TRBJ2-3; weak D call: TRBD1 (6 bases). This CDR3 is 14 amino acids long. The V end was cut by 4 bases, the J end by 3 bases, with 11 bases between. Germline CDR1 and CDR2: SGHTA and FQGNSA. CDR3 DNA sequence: TGTGCCAGCAGCTCGGACAGAGGAACAGATACGCAGTATTTT. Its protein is CASSSDRGTDTQYF.

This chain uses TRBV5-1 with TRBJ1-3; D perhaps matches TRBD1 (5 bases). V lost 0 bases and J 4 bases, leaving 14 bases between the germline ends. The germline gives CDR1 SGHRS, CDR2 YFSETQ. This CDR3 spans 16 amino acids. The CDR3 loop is CASSLAAGTSGNTIYF. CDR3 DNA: TGCGCCAGCAGCTTGGCAGCAGGGACTTCGGGAAACACCATATATTTT. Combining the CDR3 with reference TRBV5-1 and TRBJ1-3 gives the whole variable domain KAGVTQTPRYLIKTRGQQVTLSCSPISGHRSVSWYQQTPGQGLQFLFEYFSETQRNKGNFPGRFSGRQFSNSRSEMNVSTLELGDSALYLCASSLAAGTSGNTIYFGEGSWLTVV.

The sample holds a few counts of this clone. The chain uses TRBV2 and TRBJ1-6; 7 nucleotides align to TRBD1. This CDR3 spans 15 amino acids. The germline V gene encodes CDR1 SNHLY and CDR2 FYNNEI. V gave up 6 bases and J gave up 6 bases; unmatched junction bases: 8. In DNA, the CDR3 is TGTGCCAGCAGGGTAAGGGGGCTCAGTAATTCACCCCTCCACTTT. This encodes CASRVRGLSNSPLHF.

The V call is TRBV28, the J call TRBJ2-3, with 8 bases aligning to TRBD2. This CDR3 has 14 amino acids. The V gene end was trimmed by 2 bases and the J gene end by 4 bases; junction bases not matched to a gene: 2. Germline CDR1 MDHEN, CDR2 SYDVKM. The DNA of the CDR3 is TGTGCCAGCAGTTTAGGGACTAGTCCAGATACGCAGTATTTT. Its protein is CASSLGTSPDTQYF. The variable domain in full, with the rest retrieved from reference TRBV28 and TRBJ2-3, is DVKVTQSSRYLVKRTGEKVFLECVQDMDHENMFWYRQDPGLGLRLIYFSYDVKMKEKGDIPEGYSVSREKKERFSLILESASTNQTSMYLCASSLGTSPDTQYFGPGTRLTVL.

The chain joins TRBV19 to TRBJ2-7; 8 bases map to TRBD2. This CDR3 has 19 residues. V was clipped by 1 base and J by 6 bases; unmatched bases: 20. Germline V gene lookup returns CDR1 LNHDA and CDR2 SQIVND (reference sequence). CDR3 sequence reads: CASSIVHGGTRTSFGEQYF. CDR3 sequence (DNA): TGTGCCAGTAGTATAGTTCACGGAGGGACAAGGACTAGCTTCGGCGAGCAGTACTTC.

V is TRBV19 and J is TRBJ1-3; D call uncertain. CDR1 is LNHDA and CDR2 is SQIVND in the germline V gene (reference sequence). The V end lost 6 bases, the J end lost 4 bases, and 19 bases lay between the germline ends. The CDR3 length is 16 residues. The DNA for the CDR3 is TGTGCCAGTAGCCCCCCTGGAGGGAGCTGGGGAAACACCATATATTTT. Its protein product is CASSPPGGSWGNTIYF.

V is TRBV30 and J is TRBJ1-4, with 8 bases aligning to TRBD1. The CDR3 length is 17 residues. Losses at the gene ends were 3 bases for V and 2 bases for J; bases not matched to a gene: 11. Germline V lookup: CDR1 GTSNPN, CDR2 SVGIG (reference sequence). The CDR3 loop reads CAWSDGGHRGTNEKLFF. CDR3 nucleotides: TGTGCCTGGAGCGATGGGGGGCACAGGGGGACTAATGAAAAACTGTTTTTT.

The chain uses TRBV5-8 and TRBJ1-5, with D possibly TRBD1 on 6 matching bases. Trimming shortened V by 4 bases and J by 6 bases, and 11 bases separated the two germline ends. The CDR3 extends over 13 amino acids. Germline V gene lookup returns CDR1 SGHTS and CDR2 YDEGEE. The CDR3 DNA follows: TGTGCCAGCAGCCCCAGGGGCCCTCAGCCCCAGCATTTT. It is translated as CASSPRGPQPQHF.

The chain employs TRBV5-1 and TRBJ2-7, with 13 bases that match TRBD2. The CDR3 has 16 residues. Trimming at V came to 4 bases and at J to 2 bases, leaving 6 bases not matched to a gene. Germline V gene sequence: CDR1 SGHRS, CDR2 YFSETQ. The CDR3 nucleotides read TGCGCCAGCAGCGATCCCGGACTAGCGGGAGCCTACGAGCAGTACTTC. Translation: CASSDPGLAGAYEQYF.

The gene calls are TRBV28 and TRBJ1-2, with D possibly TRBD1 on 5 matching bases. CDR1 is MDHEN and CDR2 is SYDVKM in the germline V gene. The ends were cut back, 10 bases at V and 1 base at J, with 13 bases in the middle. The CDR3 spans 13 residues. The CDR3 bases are TGTGCCACCAGGGAGGGTCTTAACTATGGCTACACCTTC. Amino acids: CATREGLNYGYTF.

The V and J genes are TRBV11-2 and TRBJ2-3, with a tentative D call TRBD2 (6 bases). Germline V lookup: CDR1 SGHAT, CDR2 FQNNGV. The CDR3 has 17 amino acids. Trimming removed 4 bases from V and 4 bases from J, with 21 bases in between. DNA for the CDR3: TGTGCCAGCAGCTCTCCTCCTACGGGGGAGATGGCAGATACGCAGTATTTT. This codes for CASSSPPTGEMADTQYF.

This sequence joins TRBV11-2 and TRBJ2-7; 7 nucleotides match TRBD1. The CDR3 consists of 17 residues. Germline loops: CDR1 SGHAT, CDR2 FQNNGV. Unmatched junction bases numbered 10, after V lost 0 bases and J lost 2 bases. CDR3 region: CASSLDMRPGGPYEQYF. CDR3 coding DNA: TGTGCCAGCAGCTTAGATATGAGGCCAGGGGGACCCTACGAGCAGTACTTC.

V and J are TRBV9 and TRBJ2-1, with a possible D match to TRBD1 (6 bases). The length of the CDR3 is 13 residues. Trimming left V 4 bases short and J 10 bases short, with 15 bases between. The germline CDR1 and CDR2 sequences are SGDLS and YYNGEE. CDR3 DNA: TGTGCCAGCAGCCCCTACAGGGTCCAAGAGCAGTTCTTC. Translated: CASSPYRVQEQFF.

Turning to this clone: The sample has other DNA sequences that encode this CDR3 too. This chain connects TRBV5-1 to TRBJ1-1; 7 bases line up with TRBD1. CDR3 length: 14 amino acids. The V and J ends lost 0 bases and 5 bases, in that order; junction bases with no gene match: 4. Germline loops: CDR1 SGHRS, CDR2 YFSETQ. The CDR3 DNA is TGCGCCAGCAGCTTGGGACAGGGAAGGACTGAAGCTTTCTTT. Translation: CASSLGQGRTEAFF.

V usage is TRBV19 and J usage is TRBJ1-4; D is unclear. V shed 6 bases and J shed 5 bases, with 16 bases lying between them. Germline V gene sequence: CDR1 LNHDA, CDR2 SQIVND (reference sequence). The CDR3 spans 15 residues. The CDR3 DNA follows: TGTGCCAGTAGCATTGCCGGATACAGAAATGAAAAACTGTTTTTT. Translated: CASSIAGYRNEKLFF. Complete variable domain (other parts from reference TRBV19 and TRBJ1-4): DGGITQSPKYLFRKEGQNVTLSCEQNLNHDAMYWYRQDPGQGLRLIYYSQIVNDFQKGDIAEGYSVSREKKESFPLTVTSAQKNPTAFYLCASSIAGYRNEKLFFGSGTQLSVL.

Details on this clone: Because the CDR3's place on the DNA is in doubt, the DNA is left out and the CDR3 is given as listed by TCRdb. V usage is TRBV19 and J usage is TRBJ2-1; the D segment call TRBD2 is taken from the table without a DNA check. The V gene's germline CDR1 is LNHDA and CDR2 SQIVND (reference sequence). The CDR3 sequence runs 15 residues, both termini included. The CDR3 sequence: CASTSASGYYNEQFF.

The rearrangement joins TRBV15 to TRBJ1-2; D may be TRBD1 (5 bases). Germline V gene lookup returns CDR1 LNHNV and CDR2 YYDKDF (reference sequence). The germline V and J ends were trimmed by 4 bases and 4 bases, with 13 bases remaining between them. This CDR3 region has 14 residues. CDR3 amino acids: CATSKGRQLYGYTF. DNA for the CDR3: TGTGCCACCAGCAAAGGTAGACAGCTCTATGGCTACACCTTC.